This T cell receptor (beta chain) is drawn from a study of control samples from healthy donors and cancer patients. This table comes from immunoSEQ multiplex PCR, and its TCRdb copy is limited to in-frame clones, with some not included. Among 90,000 to 100,000 clones listed, 79% were seen once. Germline values: CDR1 SGHRS, CDR2 YFSETQ. V lost 0 bases and J 2 bases, leaving 9 bases between the germline ends. The length of the CDR3 is 15 residues. The receptor was isolated from a woman between 25 and 40 years old in good health. The sample consisted of blood. This chain links TRBV5-1 with TRBJ1-3; a possible D gene is TRBD1 (6 bases). The CDR3 is CASSLATGTGNTIYF. The CDR3 DNA is TGCGCCAGCAGCTTGGCTACAGGGACTGGAAACACCATATATTTT.